The next 9 T cell receptor beta chains were all read from a single sample in a study of CD8 T cells in ankylosing spondylitis. General study findings and limits: In ankylosing spondylitis blood, a motif of roughly 8 highly homologous TCR beta variants appeared characteristic.

No antigens are known for them. TCRdb redid the calling of the 5' RACE reads with MiXCR, one entry per CDR3 protein. The profile shows about 200,000 distinct CDR3 sequences, approximately 7.4% of them singletons. The sample comprised blood, either unsorted or a sorted T cell fraction (not recorded which). All receptors derive from a male donor with ankylosing spondylitis.

This clonotype was seen at least ten times. The V call is TRBV5-6, the J call TRBJ2-2; 9 nucleotides line up with TRBD1. This CDR3 is 13 amino acids long. V lost 7 bases to trimming and J lost 4 bases; unmatched junction nucleotides: 2. CDR1 is SGHDT and CDR2 is YYEEEE in the germline V gene. This CDR3 is CASGQGRTGELFF. The CDR3, as DNA: TGTGCCAGCGGACAGGGGCGCACCGGGGAGCTGTTTTTT.

This clonotype was detected only a few times. This chain links TRBV15 with TRBJ2-1; D might be TRBD2 (5 bases). This CDR3 region has 15 residues. From germline, CDR1 is LNHNV and CDR2 YYDKDF (reference sequence). With 3 bases removed from V and 3 bases from J, the gap between germline ends came to 12 bases. The CDR3 is CATSRNREFYNEQFF. CDR3 coding DNA: TGTGCCACCAGCAGGAATCGGGAATTCTACAATGAGCAGTTCTTC.

Here the CDR3 reads CASSSGAGGFTDTQYF. CDR3 nucleotides: TGTGCCAGCAGTTCCGGGGCGGGAGGTTTCACAGATACGCAGTATTTT. The rearrangement uses TRBV27 and TRBJ2-3, with TRBD2 matching over 8 bases. The CDR3 contains 16 residues. CDR1 and CDR2 from the germline V gene are MNHEY and SMNVEV (reference sequence). With 4 bases clipped from V and 2 bases from J, the junction kept 8 bases outside the gene matches.

This clonotype was recorded many times. This rearrangement joins TRBV11-2 to TRBJ2-1; TRBD2 matches at 9 bases. The junction had 12 bases not matched to a gene; V was cut back by 5 bases and J by 13 bases. This CDR3 has 14 amino acids. Germline V lookup: CDR1 SGHAT, CDR2 FQNNGV. CDR3 nucleotides: TGTGCCAGCAGCCTTCGAGCTAGCGGGGTAGACCAGTTCTTC. It is translated as CASSLRASGVDQFF.

The chain links TRBV7-9 to TRBJ2-1, with no clear D. This CDR3 has 16 amino acids. Germline V CDR1 and CDR2: SEHNR, FQNEAQ (reference sequence). Trimming pared 5 bases from V and 0 bases from J, leaving 14 bases between. In DNA form, the CDR3 reads TGTGCCAGCAGCCCGTCCCATGGCGGCTCCTACAATGAGCAGTTCTTC. Translation: CASSPSHGGSYNEQFF.

This clonotype was recorded many times. V gene TRBV7-6 combines with J gene TRBJ2-1; 12 bases map to TRBD2. The germline CDR1 and CDR2 sequences are SGHVS and FNYEAQ. The CDR3 spans 16 residues. Trimming took 5 bases from V and 4 from J; bases not matched to a gene: 6. CDR3: CASSPWTSGDYNEQFF. CDR3 in DNA: TGTGCCAGCAGCCCCTGGACTAGCGGGGATTACAATGAGCAGTTCTTC.

This clonotype was counted between two and nine times. V and J are TRBV2 and TRBJ2-5; 8 positions agree with TRBD1. V was pared by 2 bases and J by 4 bases, with 6 bases of the junction left unmatched. The CDR3 covers 15 residues. Germline loops: CDR1 SNHLY, CDR2 FYNNEI. The CDR3 DNA is TGTGCCAGCAGTGAATACGACAGGGGAGGAGAGACCCAGTACTTC. It specifies CASSEYDRGGETQYF.

This clonotype showed up just a few times. The genes are TRBV15 and TRBJ2-2, with 9 bases lining up with TRBD2. The CDR3 is 17 residues long. The germline gives CDR1 LNHNV, CDR2 YYDKDF (reference sequence). With 0 bases clipped from V and 1 base from J, the junction kept 3 bases outside the gene matches. Here the CDR3 reads CATSRDRLAENTGELFF. The CDR3 DNA reads as TGTGCCACCAGCAGAGACCGACTAGCGGAGAACACCGGGGAGCTGTTTTTT. Drawing the rest from reference TRBV15 and TRBJ2-2, the complete variable domain is DAMVIQNPRYQVTQFGKPVTLSCSQTLNHNVMYWYQQKSSQAPKLLFHYYDKDFNNEADTPDNFQSRRPNTSFCFLDIRSPGLGDTAMYLCATSRDRLAENTGELFFGEGSRLTVL.

The V and J genes are TRBV18 and TRBJ2-7; D remains ambiguous. The CDR3 spans 14 residues. Trimming pared 4 bases from V and 0 bases from J, leaving 10 bases between. Germline V gene sequence: CDR1 KGHSH, CDR2 LQKENI. This CDR3 reads CASSRSDSSYEQYF. The DNA of the CDR3 is TGTGCCAGCTCACGATCAGATAGCTCCTACGAGCAGTACTTC. Looking up the rest from reference TRBV18 and TRBJ2-7 gives the full variable domain: NAGVMQNPRHLVRRRGQEARLRCSPMKGHSHVYWYRQLPEEGLKFMVYLQKENIIDESGMPKERFSAEFPKEGPSILRIQQVVRGDSAAYFCASSRSDSSYEQYFGPGTRLTVT.